This T cell receptor beta chain was recovered during a study of T-cell memory formation after mild COVID-19. Findings and limits, study-wide: Cross-reactive memory apparently joined, as some responding clones appeared in pre-infection memory.

TCRdb reanalysed the 5' RACE reads using MiXCR and keeps one entry per CDR3 protein. The data hold hundreds of thousands of distinct CDR3 sequences, with approximately 20% observed a single time. This CDR3 spans 14 amino acids. CDR1 is MNHEY, CDR2 SVGAGI, per germline. The germline V and J ends were trimmed by 4 bases and 1 base, with 8 bases remaining between them. Remarks on this clonotype: What it binds is unknown.

This receptor was obtained from an adult woman who had mild COVID-19 (a few samples of this study predate the infection). Cell type and time point are not known. Sequenced input: PBMCs or a T cell subset sorted from them (not recorded which). The V call is TRBV6-5, the J call TRBJ1-5, with D possibly matching TRBD1 (5 bases). Here the CDR3 DNA reads TGTGCCAGCAGTTCCAGGGCGAGCAATCAGCCCCAGCATTTT. This codes for CASSSRASNQPQHF.